Below, 26 T cell receptor beta chains from the same sample are listed, as sequenced in a study of cytomegalovirus exposure and HLA in healthy donors (dated by TCRdb to the late 2010s). The library was generated by the immunoSEQ multiplex PCR assay. For the multiplex PCR, a mixture combining 60 forward primers for TCR Vbeta segments and 13 reverse primers for TCR Jbeta segments was used. What TCRdb holds here is the immuneACCESS table cut down to in-frame rearrangements. Part of the clones is not present; checked against another copy, under half of the missing clones reflect an unresolved V gene, and the others are unexplained. For this sample there are approximately 120,000 clones; 65% to 80% appear just once. Roughly 13% of the sample lies in the top ten. Sequenced: PBMCs. Receptors were obtained from a middle-aged woman in good health and CMV-seropositive.

The rearrangement uses TRBV7-8 and TRBJ2-2, with 7 bases that match TRBD1. J gave up 7 bases and V 4 bases, and 6 bases lay outside the gene matches. Germline CDR1 SGHVS, CDR2 FQNEAQ. The CDR3 is made up of 14 amino acids. CDR3 in amino acids: CASSYLQGNGELFF. CDR3 DNA: TGTGCCAGCAGCTACCTACAGGGGAACGGGGAGCTGTTTTTT.

The genes are TRBV7-2 and TRBJ2-2, with a possible D match to TRBD2 (5 bases). Germline V gives CDR1 SGHTA, CDR2 FQGNSA. Trimming took off 1 base at V and 7 bases at J, with 10 bases between the two ends. CDR3 size: 14 residues. The CDR3 DNA sequence: TGTGCCAGCAGCTTAGTGCTAGCTATCGGGGAGCTGTTTTTT. Translating it yields CASSLVLAIGELFF.

The chain employs TRBV4-3 and TRBJ1-2; possibly TRBD1 for D (5 bases). The CDR3 covers 14 residues. V shed 0 bases and J shed 8 bases, with 13 bases lying between them. Germline CDR1 reads LGHNA; CDR2 reads YSLEER. CDR3 sequence: CASSQDGTLWGYTF. The CDR3 DNA reads as TGCGCCAGCAGCCAAGATGGGACTCTTTGGGGCTACACCTTC.

This clone has only a few counts. This rearrangement joins TRBV28 to TRBJ2-3; TRBD2 agrees at 11 bases. The CDR3 extends over 17 amino acids. Germline values: CDR1 MDHEN, CDR2 SYDVKM. V was pared by 2 bases and J by 2 bases, with 6 bases of the junction left unmatched. CDR3 sequence (DNA): TGTGCCAGCAGTTTAAGGCTAGCGGGAGGATACACAGATACGCAGTATTTT. It is translated as CASSLRLAGGYTDTQYF.

The J gene is TRBJ2-7, the V gene TRBV5-1; tentative D call: TRBD1 (6 bases). The germline V gene encodes CDR1 SGHRS and CDR2 YFSETQ. The CDR3 is made up of 15 amino acids. V was shortened by 0 bases and J by 5 bases, with 15 bases between the two germline ends. The CDR3 loop reads CASSLAFGGADEQYF. CDR3 nucleotide sequence: TGCGCCAGCAGCTTGGCCTTTGGGGGCGCGGACGAGCAGTACTTC.

The chain joins TRBV18 to TRBJ1-2, with unresolved D. This CDR3 is 14 amino acids long. V lost 3 bases to trimming and J lost 5 bases, with 13 bases between them. Per germline, CDR1 KGHSH and CDR2 LQKENI. In DNA form, the CDR3 reads TGTGCCAGCTCACCCGAGGGTTCAGGATATGGCTACACCTTC. It encodes CASSPEGSGYGYTF.

This chain uses TRBV11-2 with TRBJ2-5; 14 bases line up with TRBD2. Unmatched junction bases numbered 13, after V lost 7 bases and J lost 6 bases. Germline V gene lookup returns CDR1 SGHAT and CDR2 FQNNGV. The CDR3 has 17 residues. CDR3 nucleotides: TGTGCCAGCACCGCTTTACGGACTAGCGGGAGGCCACAGACCCAGTACTTC. Protein product: CASTALRTSGRPQTQYF.

This clone was picked up a small number of times. The chain joins TRBV27 to TRBJ2-4, with 11 bases identical to TRBD2. Germline lookup yields CDR1 MNHEY and CDR2 SMNVEV (reference sequence). J gave up 1 base and V 5 bases, and 13 bases lay outside the gene matches. The CDR3 runs 19 residues. The CDR3 sequence is CASSPLLAGVSKAKNIQYF. For the CDR3, the DNA is TGTGCCAGCAGTCCCTTACTAGCGGGAGTATCTAAGGCCAAAAACATTCAGTACTTC.

The chain carries TRBV19 and TRBJ1-5; 8 bases map to TRBD1. Germline lookup yields CDR1 LNHDA and CDR2 SQIVND (reference sequence). This CDR3 has 15 amino acids. Germline trimming cut 5 bases from V and 5 bases from J; bases unmatched to any gene: 8. This chain's CDR3 is CASSSWTGKYQPQHF. As DNA, the CDR3 is TGTGCCAGTAGTTCCTGGACAGGGAAGTATCAGCCCCAGCATTTT. Full variable domain (outside the CDR3, taken from reference TRBV19 and TRBJ1-5): DGGITQSPKYLFRKEGQNVTLSCEQNLNHDAMYWYRQDPGQGLRLIYYSQIVNDFQKGDIAEGYSVSREKKESFPLTVTSAQKNPTAFYLCASSSWTGKYQPQHFGDGTRLSIL.

The rearrangement links TRBV5-4 to TRBJ2-1; the match to TRBD2 covers 8 bases. CDR1 SGHNT and CDR2 YYREEE come from the germline V gene (reference sequence). This CDR3 has 16 amino acids. J lost 3 bases, V lost 6 bases, and 11 bases had no gene match. The CDR3 loop reads CASTPSWTSSYNEQFF. DNA for the CDR3: TGTGCCAGCACTCCATCTTGGACTAGCAGCTACAATGAGCAGTTCTTC.

The rearrangement links TRBV10-3 to TRBJ1-2, with D maybe TRBD1 (6 bases). Per the germline V gene, CDR1 is ENHRY and CDR2 is SYGVKD. V lost 7 bases to trimming and J lost 4 bases, with 13 bases between them. CDR3 length: 13 amino acids. The CDR3 is CAITRDTTYGYTF. The DNA of the CDR3 is TGTGCCATCACCCGGGACACGACCTATGGCTACACCTTC.

The chain employs TRBV4-2 and TRBJ2-7; TRBD2 agrees at 10 bases. V was clipped by 0 bases and J by 7 bases; unmatched bases: 9. Per germline, CDR1 LGHNA and CDR2 YNFKEQ. CDR3 length equals 16 residues. The CDR3 spells CASSQEVSSGRGEQYF. CDR3 sequence (DNA): TGTGCCAGCAGCCAAGAGGTTTCTAGCGGGAGAGGGGAGCAGTACTTC.

This clone was observed a handful of times. V gene TRBV5-1 combines with J gene TRBJ1-5; 10 bases are shared with TRBD1. The trim removed 2 bases at V and 8 bases at J, leaving 7 bases unmatched. The CDR3 sequence is 15 residues long. Germline CDR1 SGHRS, CDR2 YFSETQ. CDR3 sequence: CASSFSGTGEEPQHF. The CDR3, as DNA: TGCGCCAGCAGCTTTAGCGGGACAGGGGAAGAGCCCCAGCATTTT.

The chain couples TRBV28 to TRBJ2-7, with D hard to call. This CDR3 contains 12 residues. Germline V gene lookup returns CDR1 MDHEN and CDR2 SYDVKM. The V end was cut by 2 bases, the J end by 6 bases, with 8 bases between. The CDR3: CASSLGFGEQYF. The CDR3 DNA is TGTGCCAGCAGTTTAGGTTTCGGCGAGCAGTACTTC.

A remark on this clone: Other nucleotide sequences from this sample produce the same CDR3. The CDR3 loop is CASSLRTGPGQPQHF. The CDR3 coding sequence is TGTGCCAGCAGTTTAAGGACAGGGCCCGGTCAGCCCCAGCATTTT. The chain recombines TRBV6-5 with TRBJ1-5; 8 nucleotides agree with TRBD1. Germline CDR1 MNHEY, CDR2 SVGAGI. The V and J ends lost 4 bases and 6 bases, in that order; junction bases with no gene match: 8. This CDR3 has 15 amino acids.

This clone was detected once. The chain links TRBV28 to TRBJ2-5; 7 positions match TRBD1. Unmatched junction bases numbered 5, after V lost 1 base and J lost 3 bases. The germline gives CDR1 MDHEN, CDR2 SYDVKM. This CDR3 has 15 residues. Here the CDR3 reads CASSLLGTAKETQYF. In DNA, the CDR3 is TGTGCCAGCAGTTTATTAGGGACAGCTAAAGAGACCCAGTACTTC.

The chain combines TRBV7-9 with TRBJ2-7; TRBD2 agrees at 8 bases. This CDR3 comprises 14 residues. The germline V gene encodes CDR1 SEHNR and CDR2 FQNEAQ (reference sequence). V gave up 5 bases and J gave up 5 bases; unmatched junction bases: 8. As DNA, the CDR3 is TGTGCCAGCAGCCCCCCCCCAGCGGGAGACGAGCAGTACTTC. Residues: CASSPPPAGDEQYF.

The V call is TRBV6-1, the J call TRBJ1-1; unclear D gene. Germline V gene data show CDR1 as MNHNS and CDR2 as SASEGT. V lost 1 base to trimming and J lost 8 bases, with 14 bases between them. CDR3 size: 14 residues. This CDR3 is CASSEVVRGTEAFF. The CDR3, as DNA: TGTGCCAGCAGTGAAGTGGTGCGGGGTACGGAAGCTTTCTTT.

V and J are TRBV28 and TRBJ2-3; no clear D gene. Trimming pared 3 bases from V and 2 bases from J, leaving 6 bases between. The CDR3 has 13 amino acids. CDR1 and CDR2 (germline): MDHEN, SYDVKM. The CDR3 nucleotides are TGTGCCAGCAGTTTCCCTATCACAGATACGCAGTATTTT. Protein: CASSFPITDTQYF.

Only a few counts were recorded for this clone. The chain combines TRBV4-1 with TRBJ1-5; 7 bases agree with TRBD1. The germline CDR1 and CDR2 sequences are MGHRA and YSYEKL. Trimming took 4 bases from V and 3 from J; bases not matched to a gene: 6. The CDR3 contains 15 residues. The CDR3 coding sequence is TGCGCCAGCAGCCCACGGGACAGCCTCAATCAGCCCCAGCATTTT. Translating gives CASSPRDSLNQPQHF.

The chain recombines TRBV5-1 with TRBJ2-1, with TRBD1 matching over 11 bases. CDR1 SGHRS and CDR2 YFSETQ come from the germline V gene. The CDR3 spans 15 residues. V was pared by 0 bases and J by 6 bases, with 2 bases of the junction left unmatched. The CDR3 sequence: CASSLEGTGGNEQFF. In DNA, the CDR3 is TGCGCCAGCAGCTTGGAAGGGACAGGGGGCAATGAGCAGTTCTTC.

This clone occurred a few times. The chain couples TRBV28 to TRBJ2-3; weak D call: TRBD2 (6 bases). V lost 0 bases and J lost 1, with 11 bases in between. CDR1 and CDR2 from the germline V gene are MDHEN and SYDVKM. This CDR3 has 16 amino acids. CDR3 sequence: CASSLWGTLGTDTQYF. CDR3 sequence (DNA): TGTGCCAGCAGTTTATGGGGGACTCTAGGCACAGATACGCAGTATTTT.

The chain is built from TRBV19 and TRBJ1-1; 8 bases align to TRBD1. Trimming removed 9 bases from V and 6 bases from J; junction bases left unmatched: 6. The V gene's germline CDR1 is LNHDA and CDR2 SQIVND (reference sequence). This CDR3 spans 12 amino acids. The CDR3 is CASSRTGSEAFF. CDR3 bases: TGTGCCAGCTCAAGGACAGGGTCTGAAGCTTTCTTT.

This clone appeared once. The gene calls are TRBV6-5 and TRBJ1-1, with 9 nucleotides matching TRBD1. The CDR3 totals 16 residues. V lost 2 bases to trimming and J lost 6 bases; unmatched junction nucleotides: 10. Germline CDR1 and CDR2: MNHEY and SVGAGI. DNA of the CDR3: TGTGCCAGCAGTTACCTCGCGGGACAGGGAGGGTCTGAAGCTTTCTTT. Translation: CASSYLAGQGGSEAFF.

The V and J genes are TRBV30 and TRBJ2-5; D might be TRBD2 (6 bases). The V gene's germline CDR1 is GTSNPN and CDR2 SVGIG (reference sequence). V lost 1 base, J lost 6 bases, and 12 bases lay in between. This CDR3 contains 13 residues. The CDR3 sequence: CAWSGDSDKTQYF. Here the CDR3 DNA reads TGTGCCTGGAGTGGGGACTCCGATAAGACCCAGTACTTC.

The chain combines TRBV7-8 with TRBJ1-2, with a tentative D call TRBD1 (6 bases). The CDR3 loop spans 11 amino acids. CDR1 is SGHVS and CDR2 is FQNEAQ in the germline V gene. Trimming removed 8 bases from V and 5 bases from J, with 9 bases in between. CDR3 bases: TGTGCCAGCGGGACACGATATGGCTACACCTTC. Translating gives CASGTRYGYTF.